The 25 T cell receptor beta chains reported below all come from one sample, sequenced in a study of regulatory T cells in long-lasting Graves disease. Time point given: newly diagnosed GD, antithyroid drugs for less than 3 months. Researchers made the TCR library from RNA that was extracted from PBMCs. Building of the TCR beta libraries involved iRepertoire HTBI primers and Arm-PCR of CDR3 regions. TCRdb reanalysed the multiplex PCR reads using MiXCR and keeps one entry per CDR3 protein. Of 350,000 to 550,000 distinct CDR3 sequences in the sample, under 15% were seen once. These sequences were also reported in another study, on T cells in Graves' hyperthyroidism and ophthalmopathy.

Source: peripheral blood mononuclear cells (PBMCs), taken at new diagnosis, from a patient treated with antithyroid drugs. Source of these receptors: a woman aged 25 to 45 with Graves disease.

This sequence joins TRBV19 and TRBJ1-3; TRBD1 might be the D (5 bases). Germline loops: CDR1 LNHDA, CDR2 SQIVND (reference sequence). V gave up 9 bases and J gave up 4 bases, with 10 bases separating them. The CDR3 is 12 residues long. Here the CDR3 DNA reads TGTGCCAGCAGGGCAGTCGGAAACACCATATATTTT. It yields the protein CASRAVGNTIYF.

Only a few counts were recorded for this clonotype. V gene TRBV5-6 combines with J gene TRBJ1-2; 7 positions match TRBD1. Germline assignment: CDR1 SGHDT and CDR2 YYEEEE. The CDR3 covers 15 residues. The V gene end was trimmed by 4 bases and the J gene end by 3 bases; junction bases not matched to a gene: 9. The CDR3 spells CASSPGQDVDYGYTF. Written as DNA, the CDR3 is TGTGCCAGCAGCCCTGGACAGGACGTAGACTATGGCTACACCTTC.

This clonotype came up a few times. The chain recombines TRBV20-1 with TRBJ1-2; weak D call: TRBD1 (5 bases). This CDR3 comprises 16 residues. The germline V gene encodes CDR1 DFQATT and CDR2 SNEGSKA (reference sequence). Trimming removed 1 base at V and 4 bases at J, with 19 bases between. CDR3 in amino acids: CSARGLSSRERYGYTF. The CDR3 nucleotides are TGCAGTGCTAGAGGGTTAAGTAGCAGGGAGCGCTATGGCTACACCTTC.

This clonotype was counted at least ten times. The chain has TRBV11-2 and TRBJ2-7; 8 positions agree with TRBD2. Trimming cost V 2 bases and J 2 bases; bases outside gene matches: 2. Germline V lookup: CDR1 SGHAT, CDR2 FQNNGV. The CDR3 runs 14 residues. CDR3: CASSLSGLAYEQYF. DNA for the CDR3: TGTGCCAGCAGCTTATCGGGACTAGCCTACGAGCAGTACTTC.

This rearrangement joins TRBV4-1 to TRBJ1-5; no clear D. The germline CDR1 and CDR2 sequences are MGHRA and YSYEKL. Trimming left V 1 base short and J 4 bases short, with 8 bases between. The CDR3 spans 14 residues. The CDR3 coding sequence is TGCGCCAGCAGCCAAGTTTGGCGAAATCAGCCCCAGCATTTT. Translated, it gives CASSQVWRNQPQHF.

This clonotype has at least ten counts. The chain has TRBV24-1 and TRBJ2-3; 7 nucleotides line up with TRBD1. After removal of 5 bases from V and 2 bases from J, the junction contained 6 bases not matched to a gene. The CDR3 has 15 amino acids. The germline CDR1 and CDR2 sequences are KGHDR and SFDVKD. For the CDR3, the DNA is TGTGCCACCAGTGTCAAGACAGGGATCACAGATACGCAGTATTTT. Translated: CATSVKTGITDTQYF.

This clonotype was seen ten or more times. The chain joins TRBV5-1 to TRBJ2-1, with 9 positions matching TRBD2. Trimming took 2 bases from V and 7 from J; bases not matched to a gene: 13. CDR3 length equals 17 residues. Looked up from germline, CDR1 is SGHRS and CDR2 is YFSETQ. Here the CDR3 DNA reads TGCGCCAGCAGCTTCTCCCCCCTAGCGGGGTCTTGGAATGAGCAGTTCTTC. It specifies CASSFSPLAGSWNEQFF.

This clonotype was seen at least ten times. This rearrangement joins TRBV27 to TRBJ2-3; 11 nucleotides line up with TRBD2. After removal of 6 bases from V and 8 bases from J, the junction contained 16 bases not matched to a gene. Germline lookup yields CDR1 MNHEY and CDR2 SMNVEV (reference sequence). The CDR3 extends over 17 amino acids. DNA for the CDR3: TGTGCCAGCAGGGCCATCAAGACTAGCGGGACGGGGGGTACGCAGTATTTT. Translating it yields CASRAIKTSGTGGTQYF.

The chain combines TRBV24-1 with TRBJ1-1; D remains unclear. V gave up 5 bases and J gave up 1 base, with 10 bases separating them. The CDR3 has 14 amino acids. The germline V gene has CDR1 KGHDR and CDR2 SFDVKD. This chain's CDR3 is CATSGTGRNTEAFF. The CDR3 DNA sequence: TGTGCCACCAGTGGAACCGGGCGGAACACTGAAGCTTTCTTT.

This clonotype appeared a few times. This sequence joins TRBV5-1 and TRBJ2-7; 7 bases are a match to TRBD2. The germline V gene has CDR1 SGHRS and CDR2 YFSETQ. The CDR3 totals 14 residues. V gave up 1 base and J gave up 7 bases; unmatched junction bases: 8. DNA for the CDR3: TGCGCCAGCAGCTTGCTGGCGGGGGTTGAAGAGCAGTACTTC. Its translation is CASSLLAGVEEQYF.

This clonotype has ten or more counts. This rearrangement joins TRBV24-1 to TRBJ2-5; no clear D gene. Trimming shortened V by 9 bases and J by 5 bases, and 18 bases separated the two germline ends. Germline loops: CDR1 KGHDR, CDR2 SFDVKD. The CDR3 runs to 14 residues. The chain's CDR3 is CATSADRSMETQYF. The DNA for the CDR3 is TGTGCCACCTCTGCGGATAGATCAATGGAGACCCAGTACTTC.

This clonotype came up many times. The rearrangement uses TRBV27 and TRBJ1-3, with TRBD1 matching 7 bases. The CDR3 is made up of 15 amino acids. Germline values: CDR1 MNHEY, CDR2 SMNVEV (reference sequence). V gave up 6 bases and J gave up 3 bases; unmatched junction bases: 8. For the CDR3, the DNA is TGTGCCAGCAGACTGACCGGGACAGATGGAAACACCATATATTTT. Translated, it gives CASRLTGTDGNTIYF.

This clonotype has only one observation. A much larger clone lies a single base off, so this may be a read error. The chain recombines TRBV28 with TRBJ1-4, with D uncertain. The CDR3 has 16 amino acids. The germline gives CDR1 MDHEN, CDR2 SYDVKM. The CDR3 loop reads CTSSSFLLRKGEKLFF. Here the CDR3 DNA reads TGTACCAGCAGTTCTTTCCTTTTGCGGAAGGGTGAAAAACTGTTTTTT.

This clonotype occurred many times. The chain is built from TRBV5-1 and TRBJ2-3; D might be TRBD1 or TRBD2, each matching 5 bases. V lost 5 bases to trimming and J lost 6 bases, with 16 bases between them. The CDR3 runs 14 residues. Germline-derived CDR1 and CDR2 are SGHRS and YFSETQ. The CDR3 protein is CASRRVLGEDTQYF. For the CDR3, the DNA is TGCGCCAGCAGAAGGGTACTAGGGGAGGATACGCAGTATTTT. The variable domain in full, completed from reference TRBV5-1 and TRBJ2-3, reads KAGVTQTPRYLIKTRGQQVTLSCSPISGHRSVSWYQQTPGQGLQFLFEYFSETQRNKGNFPGRFSGRQFSNSRSEMNVSTLELGDSALYLCASRRVLGEDTQYFGPGTRLTVL.

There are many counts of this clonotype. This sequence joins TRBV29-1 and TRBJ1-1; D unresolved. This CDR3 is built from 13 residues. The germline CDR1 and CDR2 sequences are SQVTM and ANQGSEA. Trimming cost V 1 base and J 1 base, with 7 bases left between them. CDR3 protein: CSVEGAANTEAFF. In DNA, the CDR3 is TGCAGCGTTGAAGGTGCGGCGAACACTGAAGCTTTCTTT.

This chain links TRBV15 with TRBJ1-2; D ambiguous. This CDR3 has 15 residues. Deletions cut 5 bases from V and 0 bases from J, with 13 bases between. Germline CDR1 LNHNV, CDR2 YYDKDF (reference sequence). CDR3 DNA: TGTGCCACCAGCCTCGGCGGAGACTCTAACTATGGCTACACCTTC. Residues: CATSLGGDSNYGYTF.

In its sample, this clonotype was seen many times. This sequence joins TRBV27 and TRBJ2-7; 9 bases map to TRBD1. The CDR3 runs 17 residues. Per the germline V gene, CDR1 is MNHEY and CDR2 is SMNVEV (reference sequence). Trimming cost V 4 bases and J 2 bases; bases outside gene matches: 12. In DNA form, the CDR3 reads TGTGCCAGCAGTTCCACCCCAACAGGGGGCAGGACCTACGAGCAGTACTTC. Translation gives CASSSTPTGGRTYEQYF.

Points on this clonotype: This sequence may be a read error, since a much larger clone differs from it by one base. The CDR3 bases are TGTGCCTGGACTCAGGGAGACTATAGCTACACCTTC. It encodes CAWTQGDYSYTF. V is TRBV30 and J is TRBJ1-2; possible D gene TRBD1, 5 bases. Looked up from germline, CDR1 is GTSNPN and CDR2 is SVGIG (reference sequence). The CDR3 consists of 12 residues.

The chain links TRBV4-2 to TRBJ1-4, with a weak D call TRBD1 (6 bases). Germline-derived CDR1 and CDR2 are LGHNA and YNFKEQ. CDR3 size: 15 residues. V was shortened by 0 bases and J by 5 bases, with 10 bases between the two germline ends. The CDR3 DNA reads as TGTGCCAGCAGCCAAGATTACAGGGAGAATGAAAAACTGTTTTTT. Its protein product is CASSQDYRENEKLFF.

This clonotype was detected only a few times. In DNA form, the CDR3 reads TGTGCCAGCAGCCAAGGGACAAATTTACTCTACCAAGAGACCCAGTACTTC. This codes for CASSQGTNLLYQETQYF. The chain joins TRBV3-1 to TRBJ2-5; maybe TRBD1 (5 bases). Germline CDR1 LGHDT, CDR2 YNNKEL (reference sequence). This CDR3 has 17 residues. V was trimmed by 1 base and J by 0 bases, leaving 15 bases between them.

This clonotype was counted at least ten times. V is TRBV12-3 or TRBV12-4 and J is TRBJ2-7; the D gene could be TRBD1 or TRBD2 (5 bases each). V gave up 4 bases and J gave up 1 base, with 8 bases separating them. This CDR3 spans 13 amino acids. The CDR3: CASSWGRSYEQYF. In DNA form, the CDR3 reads TGTGCCAGCAGTTGGGGACGTTCCTACGAGCAGTACTTC.

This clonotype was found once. The chain's CDR3 is CASSVVGQGDTGELFF. The CDR3 bases are TGTGCCAGCAGCGTAGTTGGGCAGGGGGACACCGGGGAGCTGTTTTTT. This chain links TRBV9 with TRBJ2-2; 7 bases align to TRBD1. The V gene's germline CDR1 is SGDLS and CDR2 YYNGEE. CDR3 length: 16 residues. The V and J ends lost 0 bases and 3 bases, in that order; junction bases with no gene match: 5.

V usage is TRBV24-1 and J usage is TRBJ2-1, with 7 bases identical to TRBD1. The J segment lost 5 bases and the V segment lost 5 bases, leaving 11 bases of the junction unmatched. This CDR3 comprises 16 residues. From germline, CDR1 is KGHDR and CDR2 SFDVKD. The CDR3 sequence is CATSGGSRTGDNEQFF. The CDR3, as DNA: TGTGCCACCAGTGGGGGTTCCCGGACAGGCGACAATGAGCAGTTCTTC.

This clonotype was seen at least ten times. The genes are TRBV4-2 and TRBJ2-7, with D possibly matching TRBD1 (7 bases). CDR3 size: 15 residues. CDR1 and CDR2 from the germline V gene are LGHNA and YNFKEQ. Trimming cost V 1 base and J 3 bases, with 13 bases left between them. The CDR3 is CASSQGQGGIYEQYF. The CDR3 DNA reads TGTGCCAGCAGCCAAGGGCAGGGGGGAATCTACGAGCAGTACTTC.

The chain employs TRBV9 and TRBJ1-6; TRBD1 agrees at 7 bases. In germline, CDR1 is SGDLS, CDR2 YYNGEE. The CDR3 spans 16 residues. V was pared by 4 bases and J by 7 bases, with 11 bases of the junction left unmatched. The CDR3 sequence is CASSTGQAGSNSPLHF. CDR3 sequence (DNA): TGTGCCAGCAGCACCGGACAGGCTGGTTCCAATTCACCCCTCCACTTT.